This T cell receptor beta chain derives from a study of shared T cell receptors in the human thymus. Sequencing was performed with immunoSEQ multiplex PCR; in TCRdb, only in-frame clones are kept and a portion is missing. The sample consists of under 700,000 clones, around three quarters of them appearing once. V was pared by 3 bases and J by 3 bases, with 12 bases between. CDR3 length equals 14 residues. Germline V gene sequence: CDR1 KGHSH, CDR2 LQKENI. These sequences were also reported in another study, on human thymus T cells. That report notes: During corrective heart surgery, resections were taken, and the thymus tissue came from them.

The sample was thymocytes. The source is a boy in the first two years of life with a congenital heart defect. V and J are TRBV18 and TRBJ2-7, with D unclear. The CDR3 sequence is CASSPERVDYEQYF. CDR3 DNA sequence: TGTGCCAGCTCACCTGAACGGGTCGACTACGAGCAGTACTTC.